This TCR beta chain was recorded in a study of vaccination effects on CD4 cells after COVID-19. General observations from the study: The vaccine-induced clones of healthy vaccinees included only 1 of 255 that cross-reacted with common cold coronaviruses.

Data came from immunoSEQ multiplex PCR; TCRdb stores just in-frame clones and leaves some out. Among around 46,000 clones listed, about 67% were seen once. This CDR3 has 14 amino acids. Trimming left V 2 bases short and J 4 bases short, with 11 bases between. The germline V gene encodes CDR1 LNHDA and CDR2 SQIVND (reference sequence). On this clone: The antigen is not known.

Subsequent to approximately 9 days of culture, CD4+ T cells were isolated. Absence of prior SARS-CoV-2 infection characterized the vaccine recipients, who showed negative nucleocapsid antibodies. This TCR was recovered from a human donor who received a COVID-19 vaccine. The sample consisted of CD4+ T cells from PBMCs cultured without peptide, taken before COVID-19 vaccination. The chain combines TRBV19 with TRBJ1-1; possibly TRBD1 for D (5 bases). Here the CDR3 reads CASSIPGPGTEAFF. The CDR3 DNA reads TGTGCCAGTAGTATACCAGGGCCGGGCACTGAAGCTTTCTTT.